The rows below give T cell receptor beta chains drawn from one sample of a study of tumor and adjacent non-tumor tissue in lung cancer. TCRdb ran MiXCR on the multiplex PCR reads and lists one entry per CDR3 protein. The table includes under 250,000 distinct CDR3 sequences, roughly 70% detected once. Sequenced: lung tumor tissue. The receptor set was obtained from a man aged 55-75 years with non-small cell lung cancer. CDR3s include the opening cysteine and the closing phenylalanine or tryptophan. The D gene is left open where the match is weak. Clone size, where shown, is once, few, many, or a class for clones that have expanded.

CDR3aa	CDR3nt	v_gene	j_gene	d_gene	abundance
CASSSLGGGTFGYTF	TGTGCCAGCAGCTCCCTTGGGGGCGGAACCTTCGGTTACACATTC	TRBV11-2	TRBJ1-2	NA	NA
CSARDERQGASYEQCF	TGCAGTGCTAGAGATGAACGACAGGGTGCCTCCTACGAGCAGTGCTTC	TRBV20-1	TRBJ2-7	TRBD1	NA
CASRGLPEHSKNIQYF	TGTGCCAGCAGGGGACTCCCCGAGCACTCCAAAAACATTCAGTACTTC	TRBV6-2/TRBV6-3	TRBJ2-4	NA	few
CASSSEIDPGYEQYF	TGTGCCAGCAGCTCGGAGATAGACCCCGGCTACGAGCAGTACTTC	TRBV7-2	TRBJ2-7	NA	NA
CASSSGPKLFF	TGTGCCAGCAGTTCGGGCCCTAAACTGTTTTTT	TRBV12-3/TRBV12-4	TRBJ1-4	NA	many
CAGGLISSADTLYF	TGTGCCGGCGGCTTAATTAGTTCCGCCGATACGCTGTATTTT	TRBV11-2	TRBJ2-3	NA	NA
CSAFLAGGGFYEQYF	TGCAGTGCTTTTCTAGCGGGGGGCGGGTTCTACGAGCAGTACTTC	TRBV20-1	TRBJ2-7	TRBD2	medium-sized
CASSQDRMNTEAFF	TGTGCCAGCAGCCAAGATCGTATGAACACTGAAGCTTTCTTT	TRBV4-2	TRBJ1-1	NA	few
CASGLGLATDTQYF	TGCGCCAGCGGCTTGGGACTAGCCACAGATACGCAGTATTTT	TRBV5-1	TRBJ2-3	TRBD2	once
CNATPVDSNQPQHF	TGCAATGCTACCCCCGTGGATAGCAATCAGCCCCAGCATTTT	TRBV20-1	TRBJ1-5	NA	NA
CTSSQAGVRGERLFF	TGTACCAGCAGCCAAGCAGGAGTTAGAGGGGAAAGACTGTTTTTT	TRBV4-2	TRBJ1-4	NA	NA
CGARRSSSGRASEQFF	TGCGGTGCTAGACGCTCTTCTAGCGGGAGGGCCAGTGAGCAGTTCTTC	TRBV20-1	TRBJ2-1	TRBD2	NA
CASSLESVKETQYF	TGTGCCAGCAGCTTGGAATCAGTCAAAGAGACCCAGTACTTC	TRBV5-8	TRBJ2-5	NA	NA
CASSQDPGLARSQAKNIQYF	TGCGCCAGCAGCCAAGATCCCGGACTAGCCAGGTCCCAAGCCAAAAACATTCAGTACTTC	TRBV4-1	TRBJ2-4	TRBD2	few
CASSPPGRVGAEAFF	TGTGCCAGCAGTCCCCCCGGCAGGGTCGGTGCTGAAGCTTTCTTT	TRBV12-3/TRBV12-4	TRBJ1-1	NA	once
CASSLTSGEATGANVLTF	TGTGCGAGCAGTCTAACTAGCGGGGAAGCCACTGGGGCCAACGTCCTGACTTTC	TRBV11-2	TRBJ2-6	TRBD2	NA
CTAREGMGGYTGELFF	TGCACTGCTAGAGAGGGGATGGGTGGGTACACAGGGGAGCTGTTTTTT	TRBV20-1	TRBJ2-2	NA	NA
CASSFKRQGTEELFF	TGTGCCAGCAGTTTTAAACGACAGGGCACCGAGGAGCTGTTTTTT	TRBV11-1	TRBJ2-2	TRBD1	NA
CASSLTQGAGNTIYF	TGTGCCAGCAGCTTGACCCAGGGCGCTGGAAACACCATATATTTT	TRBV7-9	TRBJ1-3	NA	NA
CSAGALGSYEQYF	TGCAGTGCCGGGGCATTAGGGTCTTACGAGCAGTACTTC	TRBV20-1	TRBJ2-7	NA	NA
CVSSPFSGANVLTF	TGTGTCAGCAGTCCTTTCTCTGGGGCGAACGTCCTGACCTTC	TRBV11-2	TRBJ2-6	NA	NA
CTSSQEFRMNTGELFF	TGCACCAGCAGCCAAGAATTCAGAATGAACACCGGGGAGCTGTTTTTT	TRBV4-3	TRBJ2-2	NA	NA
CASSVIGQPNTEELFF	TGTGCCAGCAGTGTGATAGGGCAACCGAACACCGAGGAGCTGTTTTTT	TRBV12-3/TRBV12-4	TRBJ2-2	NA	NA
CANSSNGYNEQFF	TGTGCCAACAGTTCCAACGGATACAATGAGCAGTTCTTT	TRBV11-3	TRBJ2-1	NA	NA
CASSLGRLGQESQYF	TGTGCCAGCAGCCTAGGCCGCTTAGGCCAAGAGTCCCAGTACTTC	TRBV11-3	TRBJ2-5	NA	NA
CASSLQGWDGDEQYF	TGTGCCAGCAGCTTACAGGGTTGGGACGGCGACGAGCAGTACTTC	TRBV11-2	TRBJ2-7	NA	many
CSAQYPGIGGNEQFF	TGCAGTGCTCAATACCCCGGGATAGGGGGCAATGAGCAGTTCTTC	TRBV20-1	TRBJ2-1	NA	once
CASSFACLADTQYF	TGTGCCAGCAGCTTTGCCTGTTTGGCAGATACGCAGTATTTT	TRBV11-3	TRBJ2-3	NA	once
CASCLGGTSAAYEQYF	TGTGCCAGCTGCTTGGGGGGGACTAGCGCTGCCTACGAGCAGTACTTC	TRBV5-4	TRBJ2-7	TRBD2	NA
CAISRERDEKLFF	TGTGCCATCAGCAGGGAGAGGGATGAAAAACTGTTTTTT	TRBV10-3	TRBJ1-4	NA	few
CSARVGGKSYEQYF	TGCAGTGCTAGAGTGGGGGGGAAGAGCTACGAGCAGTACTTC	TRBV20-1	TRBJ2-7	TRBD2	NA
CSVRLGGCNNEQFF	TGCAGTGTCCGGTTGGGAGGGTGTAACAATGAGCAGTTCTTC	TRBV20-1	TRBJ2-1	TRBD2	once
CASSPRTGGTPWELFF	TGTGCCAGCAGTCCCCGGACAGGGGGAACCCCTTGGGAGCTGTTTTTT	TRBV12-3/TRBV12-4	TRBJ2-2	TRBD1	NA
CTSSLAGALNEQFF	TGTACCAGCAGTTTAGCCGGGGCACTAAATGAGCAGTTCTTC	TRBV28	TRBJ2-1	NA	NA
CSVGDDRGGYDYTF	TGCAGCGTAGGGGATGACAGGGGGGGCTATGACTACACCTTT	TRBV29-1	TRBJ1-2	TRBD1	NA
CVSSSGTGRRTDTQYF	TGTGTCAGCAGTTCCGGGACCGGGAGGCGCACAGATACGCAGTATTTT	TRBV6-6	TRBJ2-3	TRBD2	NA
CASSHDPEGGIRNEQFF	TGCGCCAGCAGCCACGACCCGGAGGGCGGGATAAGAAATGAGCAGTTTTTC	TRBV4-3	TRBJ2-1	NA	NA
CASSLGGPTDTQYF	TGTGCCAGCAGCTTGGGTGGGCCCACAGATACGCAGTATTTT	TRBV5-4	TRBJ2-3	NA	NA
CASSLKGLVRAQYF	TGTGCCAGCAGTTTAAAAGGACTAGTTCGGGCCCAGTACTTC	TRBV12-3/TRBV12-4	TRBJ2-5	TRBD2	few
CTARDFGRSSYEQYF	TGCACTGCTAGAGATTTCGGCAGGTCCTCCTACGAGCAGTACTTC	TRBV20-1	TRBJ2-7	NA	NA
CASSYSAGRQGQFF	TGTGCCAGCAGTTACTCGGCGGGCAGACAAGGGCAGTTCTTC	TRBV6-5	TRBJ2-1	NA	NA
CASSPAVVTSRYNEQFF	TGTGCCAGCTCCCCCGCCGTGGTGACTAGCCGCTACAATGAGCAGTTCTTC	TRBV6-1	TRBJ2-1	TRBD2	NA
CASSLGGQGTTGELFF	TGTGCCAGTAGCCTGGGGGGACAGGGGACGACCGGGGAGCTGTTTTTT	TRBV5-4	TRBJ2-2	TRBD1	NA
CASSSSRTVGEQFF	TGTGCCAGCAGCTCCAGTCGCACGGTTGGTGAGCAGTTCTTC	TRBV11-3	TRBJ2-1	NA	many
CASNSPTSGANYGCTF	NA	TRBV11-3	TRBJ1-2	NA	NA
CAGSDRVGIGELFF	TGCGCCGGCAGCGACAGGGTGGGGATAGGGGAGCTGTTTTTT	TRBV10-2	TRBJ2-2	TRBD1	NA
CASSLVLAVTDTQYF	TGTGCCAGCAGCTTAGTACTAGCGGTCACAGATACGCAGTATTTT	TRBV11-2	TRBJ2-3	TRBD2	few
CATSDPLAGGHNEQFF	TGTGCCACCAGTGATCCTTTAGCGGGGGGGCACAATGAGCAGTTCTTC	TRBV24-1	TRBJ2-1	TRBD2	NA
CASSLMGGSTEAFF	TGTGCCAGCAGTTTAATGGGGGGGAGCACTGAAGCTTTCTTT	TRBV28	TRBJ1-1	NA	NA
CASIANLVGYEQYF	TGCGCCAGCATCGCCAACCTGGTGGGCTACGAGCAGTACTTC	TRBV5-1	TRBJ2-7	NA	NA
CASSSLMNTEAFF	TGCGCCAGCAGCTCCCTTATGAACACTGAAGCTTTCTTT	TRBV5-1	TRBJ1-1	NA	few
CNSTGTTKHNEQFF	TGTAACAGCACCGGGACAACCAAACACAATGAGCAGTTCTTC	TRBV6-6	TRBJ2-1	NA	NA
CASRPRILVPNYGYTF	TGTGCCAGCAGGCCCCGCATTCTGGTCCCTAACTATGGCTACACCTTC	TRBV6-5	TRBJ1-2	NA	many